Presented here are 30 T cell receptor beta chains from one specimen sequenced in a study of T-cell reconstitution after alpha-beta-depleted transplantation in children. This sample's TCRbeta library carried unique molecular identifier barcodes. TCRdb passed the PCR reads through MiXCR, listing each CDR3 protein once. The sample consists of about 170,000 distinct CDR3 sequences, over 8.5% of them appearing once. The specimen was PBMCs, collected before TCRalphabeta/CD19-depleted stem cell transplant. These receptors came from a boy aged 2 to 10 with acute myeloid leukemia, due to receive a stem cell transplant.

This clonotype was picked up many times. The chain joins TRBV5-1 to TRBJ2-3; tentative D call: TRBD1 (5 bases). CDR3 length equals 14 residues. V lost 2 bases and J 2 bases, leaving 9 bases between the germline ends. The germline V gene encodes CDR1 SGHRS and CDR2 YFSETQ. CDR3 in amino acids: CASSLGANTDTQYF. CDR3 DNA: TGCGCCAGCAGCTTAGGGGCGAACACAGATACGCAGTATTTT.

This clonotype was detected many times. This rearrangement joins TRBV5-1 to TRBJ2-1, with 12 bases fitting TRBD1. CDR3 length equals 14 residues. Germline V gives CDR1 SGHRS, CDR2 YFSETQ. The junction had 10 bases not matched to a gene; V was cut back by 3 bases and J by 15 bases. Here the CDR3 DNA reads TGCGCCAGCAGCTCGGCCGGGACAGGGGGCGATTGGTTCTTC. Translating gives CASSSAGTGGDWFF.

This clonotype was observed many times. V gene TRBV27 combines with J gene TRBJ2-7, with no clear D. V lost 3 bases, J lost 1 base, and 7 bases lay in between. This CDR3 has 13 residues. CDR1 and CDR2 from the germline V gene are MNHEY and SMNVEV (reference sequence). The CDR3 region is CASSFERSYEQYF. In nucleotides, the CDR3 is TGTGCCAGCAGTTTCGAACGATCCTACGAGCAGTACTTC.

The chain links TRBV12-3 or TRBV12-4 to TRBJ2-2; 7 nucleotides align to TRBD1. With V trimmed by 6 bases and J by 5 bases, 3 bases remained unmatched. This CDR3 has 13 residues. The CDR3 sequence: CASRTGITGELFF. CDR3 nucleotides: TGTGCCAGCAGGACAGGGATTACCGGGGAGCTGTTTTTT.

This clonotype was counted at least ten times. V usage is TRBV5-1 and J usage is TRBJ1-5, with a tentative D call TRBD1 (6 bases). Germline V CDR1 and CDR2: SGHRS, YFSETQ. The CDR3 length is 15 residues. Trimming removed 0 bases from V and 1 base from J, with 8 bases in between. The CDR3 loop reads CASSLDGGSNQPQHF. CDR3 nucleotide sequence: TGCGCCAGCAGCTTGGATGGGGGCAGCAATCAGCCCCAGCATTTT.

This clonotype was recorded many times. This chain joins TRBV11-1 and TRBJ2-1, with 9 bases matching TRBD2. The CDR3 runs 15 residues. V dropped 5 bases and J dropped 8; count of bases not matched to a gene: 10. The V gene's germline CDR1 is SGHAT and CDR2 FQDESV (reference sequence). As DNA, the CDR3 is TGTGCCAGCAGCCATTATCGCGGGAGGGCCGATGAGCAGTTCTTC. It specifies CASSHYRGRADEQFF.

The chain is built from TRBV5-5 and TRBJ2-3, with D possibly TRBD1 on 5 matching bases. CDR3 length: 13 residues. V shed 4 bases and J shed 5 bases, with 11 bases lying between them. The germline CDR1 and CDR2 sequences are SGHKS and YYEKEE (reference sequence). The CDR3 is CASSPLREDTQYF. In DNA, the CDR3 is TGTGCCAGCAGCCCTCTCAGGGAAGATACGCAGTATTTT.

This clonotype has more than one count but fewer than ten. The rearrangement links TRBV5-1 to TRBJ2-3, with 11 bases that match TRBD2. The CDR3 sequence is 16 residues long. Germline assignment: CDR1 SGHRS and CDR2 YFSETQ. The ends lost 4 bases at V and 5 bases at J; junction bases unmatched: 9. The CDR3 reads CASSAGTSGSIDTQYF. In nucleotides, the CDR3 is TGCGCCAGCAGCGCCGGGACTAGCGGCTCGATAGATACGCAGTATTTT. The entire variable domain, with the rest obtained from reference TRBV5-1 and TRBJ2-3, is as follows: KAGVTQTPRYLIKTRGQQVTLSCSPISGHRSVSWYQQTPGQGLQFLFEYFSETQRNKGNFPGRFSGRQFSNSRSEMNVSTLELGDSALYLCASSAGTSGSIDTQYFGPGTRLTVL.

This clonotype was seen a few times. The rearrangement joins TRBV19 to TRBJ2-7; 7 bases are a match to TRBD1. Trimming cost V 1 base and J 2 bases; bases outside gene matches: 5. The CDR3 length is 15 residues. The V gene's germline CDR1 is LNHDA and CDR2 SQIVND (reference sequence). The CDR3 is CASSIGGTVAYEQYF. CDR3 DNA sequence: TGTGCCAGTAGTATAGGAGGGACAGTGGCCTACGAGCAGTACTTC. The complete variable domain, with remaining parts taken from reference TRBV19 and TRBJ2-7, reads DGGITQSPKYLFRKEGQNVTLSCEQNLNHDAMYWYRQDPGQGLRLIYYSQIVNDFQKGDIAEGYSVSREKKESFPLTVTSAQKNPTAFYLCASSIGGTVAYEQYFGPGTRLTVT.

This clonotype appeared many times. This rearrangement joins TRBV29-1 to TRBJ2-7; D might be TRBD2 (7 bases). The CDR3 length is 15 residues. V lost 5 bases and J lost 1, with 18 bases in between. Looked up from germline, CDR1 is SQVTM and CDR2 is ANQGSEA. CDR3 in DNA: TGCAGCGTTATACGACGGAGCGGGACATCCTACGAGCAGTACTTC. Its translation: CSVIRRSGTSYEQYF.

The J gene is TRBJ2-3, the V gene TRBV20-1; possible D gene TRBD2, 5 bases. Trimming left V 6 bases short and J 3 bases short, with 19 bases between. From germline, CDR1 is DFQATT and CDR2 SNEGSKA (reference sequence). This CDR3 comprises 15 residues. DNA of the CDR3: TGCAGTGCCGAAGGGTCCTCGGGGAGAACAGATACGCAGTATTTT. Protein: CSAEGSSGRTDTQYF.

The table lists this clonotype with many counts. The CDR3, as DNA: TGTGCCAGCAGCCAAGGCTGGGGGAGGACGACCAATGAGCAGTTCTTC. Translating gives CASSQGWGRTTNEQFF. This rearrangement joins TRBV3-1 to TRBJ2-1; D is possibly TRBD2 (6 bases). Germline V CDR1 and CDR2: LGHDT, YNNKEL (reference sequence). The CDR3 contains 16 residues. The V end was cut by 1 base, the J end by 6 bases, with 16 bases between.

Many counts were recorded for this clonotype. CDR3 bases: TGTGCCAGCAGCCAGTTTTCCTACGAGCAGTACTTC. Translation: CASSQFSYEQYF. The rearrangement joins TRBV3-1 to TRBJ2-7; D is uncertain. The ends were cut back, 3 bases at V and 1 base at J, with 4 bases in the middle. This CDR3 has 12 residues. The germline CDR1 and CDR2 sequences are LGHDT and YNNKEL (reference sequence).

A word on this clonotype: One base away lies a much larger clone, so this may be a sequencing read error. CDR3 loop: CASSSGQSYGDTF. The CDR3 DNA reads TGTGCCAGTAGTTCGGGACAGAGCTATGGCGACACCTTC. This chain uses TRBV12-3 or TRBV12-4 with TRBJ1-2; 7 positions agree with TRBD1. This CDR3 region has 13 residues.

The rearrangement uses TRBV30 and TRBJ1-2; 8 nucleotides align to TRBD1. The length of the CDR3 is 13 residues. Trimming cost V 3 bases and J 7 bases; bases outside gene matches: 7. Germline assignment: CDR1 GTSNPN and CDR2 SVGIG (reference sequence). The CDR3 DNA reads TGTGCCTGGAGCCGGACAGGGCTCTTTGGCTACACCTTC. This sequence encodes CAWSRTGLFGYTF.

This clonotype was observed many times. The chain uses TRBV7-2 and TRBJ2-7; no reliable D call. Trimming removed 1 base from V and 7 bases from J, with 14 bases in between. This CDR3 is 14 amino acids long. CDR1 and CDR2 from the germline V gene are SGHTA and FQGNSA. Here the CDR3 reads CASSLGLLQVEQYF. The CDR3 nucleotides read TGTGCCAGCAGCTTAGGGCTCCTCCAGGTGGAGCAGTACTTC.

Notes on this clonotype: A single base separates this from a much larger clone, so it may be a read error. The rearrangement links TRBV7-2 to TRBJ2-2, with D maybe TRBD2 (5 bases). Germline CDR1 reads SGHTA; CDR2 reads FQGNSA. CDR3 length: 15 amino acids. CDR3 protein: CASSLGYTNTGELLF. CDR3 in DNA: TGTGCCAGCAGCTTAGGCTATACGAACACCGGGGAGCTGCTTTTT.

At least ten counts were recorded for this clonotype. The chain is built from TRBV27 and TRBJ2-3; a possible D gene is TRBD1 (6 bases). V was trimmed by 1 base and J by 4 bases, leaving 15 bases between them. There are 16 residues in the CDR3. The germline V gene has CDR1 MNHEY and CDR2 SMNVEV (reference sequence). CDR3 coding DNA: TGTGCCAGCAGTTTATGGGCCAGGGGATCAGCAGATACGCAGTATTTT. As protein: CASSLWARGSADTQYF.

This clonotype has a count of ten or more. This sequence joins TRBV6-1 and TRBJ1-4, with 7 bases fitting TRBD1. Trimming cost V 6 bases and J 1 base; bases outside gene matches: 2. Germline assignment: CDR1 MNHNS and CDR2 SASEGT. This CDR3 spans 14 amino acids. The CDR3 protein is CASRRQGTNEKLFF. Written as DNA, the CDR3 is TGTGCCAGCAGGCGACAGGGAACTAATGAAAAACTGTTTTTT.

This clonotype was counted once. The rearrangement uses TRBV5-1 and TRBJ1-1; D gene uncertain. V was trimmed by 0 bases and J by 6 bases, leaving 9 bases between them. The CDR3 has 13 residues. Germline V gives CDR1 SGHRS, CDR2 YFSETQ. CDR3 loop: CASSLGRGSEAFF. The DNA for the CDR3 is TGCGCCAGCAGCTTGGGGCGCGGATCTGAAGCTTTCTTT.

This clonotype was counted at least ten times. CDR3 sequence reads: CATNQGLAGGNEQFF. The CDR3 DNA reads TGTGCCACCAACCAAGGACTAGCGGGAGGGAATGAGCAGTTCTTC. The rearrangement joins TRBV15 to TRBJ2-1, with 15 bases fitting TRBD2. The CDR3 extends over 15 amino acids. J lost 7 bases, V lost 7 bases, and 5 bases had no gene match. The germline V gene has CDR1 LNHNV and CDR2 YYDKDF (reference sequence).

This clonotype was seen many times. V usage is TRBV4-1 and J usage is TRBJ2-3; 7 bases fit TRBD1. This CDR3 contains 15 residues. Germline V gives CDR1 MGHRA, CDR2 YSYEKL. V was pared by 2 bases and J by 2 bases, with 4 bases of the junction left unmatched. Written as DNA, the CDR3 is TGCGCCAGCAGCCAACCGGGACAGACCACAGATACGCAGTATTTT. This codes for CASSQPGQTTDTQYF.

This clonotype was recorded many times. CDR3 loop: CASSPKDRATSYNEQFF. For the CDR3, the DNA is TGTGCCAGCAGTCCAAAGGACAGGGCTACCTCCTACAATGAGCAGTTCTTC. This chain links TRBV28 with TRBJ2-1; 8 bases line up with TRBD1. V dropped 5 bases and J dropped 0; count of bases not matched to a gene: 9. CDR1 is MDHEN, CDR2 SYDVKM, per germline. This CDR3 comprises 17 residues.

This clonotype was counted many times. V and J are TRBV20-1 and TRBJ2-1; TRBD1 matches 7 bases. Germline assignment: CDR1 DFQATT and CDR2 SNEGSKA (reference sequence). The CDR3 has 15 residues. With V trimmed by 2 bases and J by 0 bases, 4 bases remained unmatched. The CDR3 region has the DNA TGCAGTGCTAGACCGGACAGGCACTCCTACAATGAGCAGTTCTTC. Encoded protein: CSARPDRHSYNEQFF.

Many counts were recorded for this clonotype. The chain recombines TRBV4-1 with TRBJ2-7; tentative D call: TRBD2 (6 bases). In germline, CDR1 is MGHRA, CDR2 YSYEKL. There are 15 residues in the CDR3. V was cut by 5 bases and J by 2 bases, with 16 bases left in between. As DNA, the CDR3 is TGCGCCAGCAGCTTGGACTACACGTCGACCTACGAGCAGTACTTC. As protein: CASSLDYTSTYEQYF.

This clonotype was picked up many times. The J gene is TRBJ1-1, the V gene TRBV20-1; D is possibly TRBD1 (5 bases). Germline V gene sequence: CDR1 DFQATT, CDR2 SNEGSKA (reference sequence). The CDR3 covers 14 residues. V was pared by 1 base and J by 3 bases, with 12 bases between. CDR3 protein: CSARARAGDTEAFF. DNA for the CDR3: TGCAGTGCTAGAGCCAGGGCGGGGGACACTGAAGCTTTCTTT.

In its sample, this clonotype was seen many times. The rearrangement links TRBV27 to TRBJ2-1, with TRBD2 identical over 10 bases. The CDR3 spans 15 residues. Looked up from germline, CDR1 is MNHEY and CDR2 is SMNVEV (reference sequence). V trimming: 5 bases; J trimming: 4 bases; junction bases outside the gene matches: 5. The CDR3 is CASSPRLAGYNEQFF. In DNA, the CDR3 is TGTGCCAGCAGTCCGCGACTAGCGGGTTACAATGAGCAGTTCTTC.

The chain couples TRBV14 to TRBJ2-5; maybe TRBD2 (6 bases). This CDR3 has 14 residues. Germline V lookup: CDR1 SGHDN, CDR2 FVKESK. V was trimmed by 1 base and J by 14 bases, leaving 20 bases between them. The CDR3 DNA sequence: TGTGCCAGCAGCCAAGCCGGGACTCCCGTCATTCGATACTTC. Its translation: CASSQAGTPVIRYF. Looking up the rest from reference TRBV14 and TRBJ2-5 gives the full variable domain: EAGVTQFPSHSVIEKGQTVTLRCDPISGHDNLYWYRRVMGKEIKFLLHFVKESKQDESGMPNNRFLAERTGGTYSTLKVQPAELEDSGVYFCASSQAGTPVIRYFGPGTRLLVL.

This chain joins TRBV24-1 and TRBJ2-7; TRBD1 might be the D (6 bases). Germline V gene sequence: CDR1 KGHDR, CDR2 SFDVKD. CDR3 length: 15 residues. V lost 8 bases and J lost 6, with 22 bases in between. Written as DNA, the CDR3 is TGTGCCACCATTCTCCTCCGGGACAAATTATGCGAGCAGTACGTC. As protein: CATILLRDKLCEQYV.

This clonotype was counted at least ten times. The chain uses TRBV15 and TRBJ2-3; D possibly corresponds to TRBD2 (5 bases). V was shortened by 0 bases and J by 2 bases, with 15 bases between the two germline ends. Germline CDR1 LNHNV, CDR2 YYDKDF (reference sequence). The CDR3 totals 17 residues. CDR3 DNA sequence: TGTGCCACCAGCAGAGATGGGTCAGAGCGGTACACAGATACGCAGTATTTT. Its protein product is CATSRDGSERYTDTQYF.